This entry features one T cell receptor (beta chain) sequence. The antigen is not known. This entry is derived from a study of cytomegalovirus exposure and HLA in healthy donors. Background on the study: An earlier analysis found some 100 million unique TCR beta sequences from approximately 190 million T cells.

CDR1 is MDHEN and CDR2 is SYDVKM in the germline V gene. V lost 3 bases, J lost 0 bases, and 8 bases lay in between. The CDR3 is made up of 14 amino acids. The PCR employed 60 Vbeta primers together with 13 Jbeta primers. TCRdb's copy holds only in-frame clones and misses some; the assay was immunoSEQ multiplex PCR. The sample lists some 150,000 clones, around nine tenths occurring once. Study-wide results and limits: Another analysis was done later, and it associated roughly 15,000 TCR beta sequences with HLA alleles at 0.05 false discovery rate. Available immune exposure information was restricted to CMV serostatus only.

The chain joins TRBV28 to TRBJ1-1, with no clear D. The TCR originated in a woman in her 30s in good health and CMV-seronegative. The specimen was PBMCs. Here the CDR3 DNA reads TGTGCCAGCAGTTTTGAGCTCATGAACACTGAAGCTTTCTTT. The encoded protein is CASSFELMNTEAFF.